This TCR beta chain was sequenced for a study of post-analysis software for immune sequencing data (dated by TCRdb to the mid-2010s). Regarding the research as a whole: The recorded disease courses included relapsing-remitting, secondary progressive and progressive-relapsing multiple sclerosis, and some patients had no subtype annotation. A subset of samples was prepared in parallel using single-end sample barcoding, then pooled and co-amplified after Illumina adapter ligation. The patient repertoires were set against under 13 previously published healthy control repertoires from donors whose ages ranged from roughly 6 to 25 years.

Taken from cysteine to phenylalanine, the CDR3 has 13 residues. Only the CDR3 part of the read is kept: 39 bases, read in frame from the first base. CDR1 is given as SQVTM and CDR2 as ANQGSEA, both from the germline V gene. V is pruned by 6 bases and J by 7 bases, leaving 3 bases of the junction without a gene match. What the study reported, not specific to this receptor: The control group was slightly older than the multiple sclerosis patient group. Significantly higher frequencies in patients than in controls were found for several TRBV segments, including TRBV5-6, TRBV5-1 and TRBV20-1. Normalized Chao1 diversity was significantly lower in multiple sclerosis patients than controls, suggesting substantial peripheral T-cell clonal expansion. Direct clustering with F measure revealed strong co-clustering of samples prepared in the same batch, which led to a batch-effect correction.

Receptors were amplified or captured by PCR. The sequencer listed for this sample is Illumina HiSeq 2500. Unique molecular identifiers were incorporated into TCR beta cDNA libraries to reduce PCR and sequencing biases. Some 500,000 cDNA molecules were obtained for every 1 to 10 million input T cells, so each molecule roughly corresponded to one T cell. The same protocol used for the earlier healthy control dataset was applied to prepare and sequence the patient libraries. Samples belonging to the same batch were prepared together, multiplexed and sequenced on a shared HiSeq lane. In the authors' own workflow: MIGEC handled the raw barcoded reads, throwing out single-read molecular identifier groups before consensus assembly and CDR3 extraction. Clonotype tables were post-analysed with VDJtools, and diversity was normalized by down-sampling all datasets to the smallest sample size. Repertoire overlap clustering matched CDR3 amino acid but not nucleotide sequences to correct batch-related cross-sample contamination. Through fastp at Q25 and MiXCR, TCRdb rebuilt clones from the public reads, retaining in-frame beta chains. Here each entry gathers all rows of one CDR3 protein and keeps the most common genes and DNA. The V and J calls and clone size are TCRdb's, not the authors'. Counted in this sample were approximately 440,000 distinct CDR3 sequences; under 55% of them appeared once. The ten biggest clones cover 12% of the sample.

On this clonotype: The specificity of this receptor is unknown. No clone much larger than this one lies a single base away; base qualities are absent.

TCR beta repertoires were profiled from peripheral blood of over 10 young patients with multiple sclerosis to demonstrate the VDJtools post-analysis software. The multiple sclerosis patients were children and adolescents ranging in age from roughly 6 to 16 years. The rearranged segments are TRBV29-1 and TRBJ2-7; a stretch of 16 junction bases matches TRBD2. Material: blood. The source is a girl between 10 and 17 years old with multiple sclerosis. The DNA reads as follows: TGCAGCGTGGGACTAGCGGGAGGGGAGGAGCAGTACTTC. This yields the protein CSVGLAGGEEQYF.